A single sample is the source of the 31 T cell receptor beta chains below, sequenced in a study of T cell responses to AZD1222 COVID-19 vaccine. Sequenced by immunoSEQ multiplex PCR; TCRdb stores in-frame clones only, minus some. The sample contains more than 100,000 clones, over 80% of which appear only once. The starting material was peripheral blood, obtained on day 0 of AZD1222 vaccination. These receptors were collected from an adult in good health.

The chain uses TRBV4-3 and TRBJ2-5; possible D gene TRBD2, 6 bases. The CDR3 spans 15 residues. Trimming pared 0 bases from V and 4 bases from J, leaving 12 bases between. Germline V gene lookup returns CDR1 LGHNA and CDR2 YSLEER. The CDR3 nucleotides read TGCGCCAGCAGCCAAGAATCGGGAGTTGGAGAGACCCAGTACTTC. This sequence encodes CASSQESGVGETQYF.

CDR3 in amino acids: CASSLFQGVSYNEQFF. In DNA, the CDR3 is TGTGCCAGCAGTTTATTCCAGGGGGTCTCCTACAATGAGCAGTTCTTC. The chain has TRBV27 and TRBJ2-1; 7 positions match TRBD1. The V and J ends lost 1 base and 0 bases, in that order; junction bases with no gene match: 3. This CDR3 region has 16 residues. Germline V gene data show CDR1 as MNHEY and CDR2 as SMNVEV (reference sequence).

The CDR3 coding sequence is TGTGCCAGCAGTTACACCGGGACAGGGACCGGGGAGCTGTTTTTT. Protein: CASSYTGTGTGELFF. J is TRBJ2-2 and V is TRBV6-5, with TRBD1 identical over 9 bases. Per the germline V gene, CDR1 is MNHEY and CDR2 is SVGAGI. J lost 5 bases, V lost 2 bases, and 3 bases had no gene match. CDR3 length: 15 amino acids.

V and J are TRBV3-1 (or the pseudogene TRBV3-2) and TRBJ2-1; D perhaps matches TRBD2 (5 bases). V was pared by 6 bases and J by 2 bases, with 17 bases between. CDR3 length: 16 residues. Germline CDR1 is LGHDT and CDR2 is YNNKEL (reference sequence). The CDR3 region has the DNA TGTGCCAGCAGGGGAGCCGGGTTGTCTACCTACAATGAGCAGTTCTTC. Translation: CASRGAGLSTYNEQFF.

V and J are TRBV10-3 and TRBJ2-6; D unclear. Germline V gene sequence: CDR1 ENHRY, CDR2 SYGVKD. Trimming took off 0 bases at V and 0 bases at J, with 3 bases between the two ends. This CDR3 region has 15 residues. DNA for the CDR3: TGTGCCATCAGTGAGTCGGGCTCTGGGGCCAACGTCCTGACTTTC. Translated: CAISESGSGANVLTF.

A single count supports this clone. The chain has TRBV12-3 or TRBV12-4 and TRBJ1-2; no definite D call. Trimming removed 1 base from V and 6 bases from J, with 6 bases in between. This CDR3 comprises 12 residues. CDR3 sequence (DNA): TGTGCCAGCAGTTTAGACGGGAATGGCTACACCTTC. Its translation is CASSLDGNGYTF.

The CDR3 protein is CAWSVRQAHGYTF. The CDR3 DNA reads as TGTGCCTGGAGTGTAAGACAGGCGCATGGCTACACCTTC. This chain joins TRBV30 and TRBJ1-2, with D tentatively TRBD1 (6 bases). V was cut by 0 bases and J by 6 bases, with 11 bases left in between. The germline gives CDR1 GTSNPN, CDR2 SVGIG (reference sequence). This CDR3 comprises 13 residues.

The chain's CDR3 is CASSWRQGTDTQYF. As DNA, the CDR3 is TGTGCCAGCAGCTGGCGACAGGGAACAGATACGCAGTATTTT. The chain carries TRBV5-4 and TRBJ2-3, with 7 bases matching TRBD1. Trimming took 3 bases from V and 3 from J; bases not matched to a gene: 4. The CDR3 covers 14 residues. The germline gives CDR1 SGHNT, CDR2 YYREEE (reference sequence).

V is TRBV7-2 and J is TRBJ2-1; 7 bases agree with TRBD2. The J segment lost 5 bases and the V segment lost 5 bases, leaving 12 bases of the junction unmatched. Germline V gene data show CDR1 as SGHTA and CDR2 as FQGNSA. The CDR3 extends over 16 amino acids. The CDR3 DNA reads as TGTGCCAGCAGCCCTGAGGGGAGCGGGATTGACAATGAGCAGTTCTTC. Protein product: CASSPEGSGIDNEQFF.

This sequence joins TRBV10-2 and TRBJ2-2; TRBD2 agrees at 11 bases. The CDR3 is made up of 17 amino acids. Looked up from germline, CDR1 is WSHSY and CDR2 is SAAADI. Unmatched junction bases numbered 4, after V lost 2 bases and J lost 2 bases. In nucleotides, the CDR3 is TGCGCCAGCAGTGAGCCCGGGACTAGCGGAAACACCGGGGAGCTGTTTTTT. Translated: CASSEPGTSGNTGELFF.

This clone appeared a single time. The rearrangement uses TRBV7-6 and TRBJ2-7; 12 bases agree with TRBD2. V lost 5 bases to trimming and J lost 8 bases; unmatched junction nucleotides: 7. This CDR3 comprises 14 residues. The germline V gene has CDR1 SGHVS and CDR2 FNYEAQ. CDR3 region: CASSPGTSGLQQYF. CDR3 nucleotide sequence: TGTGCCAGCAGCCCAGGGACTAGCGGGCTGCAGCAGTACTTC.

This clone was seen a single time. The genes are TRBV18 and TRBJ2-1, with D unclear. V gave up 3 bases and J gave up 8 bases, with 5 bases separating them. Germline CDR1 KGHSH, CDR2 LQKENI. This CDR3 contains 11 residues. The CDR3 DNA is TGTGCCAGCTCACCGGCCGATGAGCAGTTCTTC. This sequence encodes CASSPADEQFF.

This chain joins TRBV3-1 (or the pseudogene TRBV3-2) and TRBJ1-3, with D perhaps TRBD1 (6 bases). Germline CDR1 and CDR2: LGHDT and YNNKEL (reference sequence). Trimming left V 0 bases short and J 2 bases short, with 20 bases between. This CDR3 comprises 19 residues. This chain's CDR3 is CASSQDPSRTDGTGNTIYF. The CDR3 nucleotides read TGTGCCAGCAGCCAAGACCCGTCAAGGACAGATGGAACTGGAAACACCATATATTTT.

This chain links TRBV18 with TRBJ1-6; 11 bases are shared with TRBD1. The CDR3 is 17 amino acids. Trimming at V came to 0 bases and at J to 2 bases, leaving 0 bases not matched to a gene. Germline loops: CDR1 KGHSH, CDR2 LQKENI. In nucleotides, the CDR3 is TGTGCCAGCTCACCACCGGGACAGGGGGCCTATAATTCACCCCTCCACTTT. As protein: CASSPPGQGAYNSPLHF.

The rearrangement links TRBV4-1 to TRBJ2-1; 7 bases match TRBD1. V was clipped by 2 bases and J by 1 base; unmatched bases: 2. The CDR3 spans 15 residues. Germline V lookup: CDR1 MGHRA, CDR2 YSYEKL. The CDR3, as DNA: TGCGCCAGCAGCCAAAAGACAGGGTCCTACAATGAGCAGTTCTTC. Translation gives CASSQKTGSYNEQFF.

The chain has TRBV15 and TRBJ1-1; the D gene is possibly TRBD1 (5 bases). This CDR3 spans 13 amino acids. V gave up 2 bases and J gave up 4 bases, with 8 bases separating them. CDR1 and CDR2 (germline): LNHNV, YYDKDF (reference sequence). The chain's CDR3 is CATSRRGPTEAFF. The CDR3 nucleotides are TGTGCCACCAGCAGAAGGGGACCCACTGAAGCTTTCTTT.

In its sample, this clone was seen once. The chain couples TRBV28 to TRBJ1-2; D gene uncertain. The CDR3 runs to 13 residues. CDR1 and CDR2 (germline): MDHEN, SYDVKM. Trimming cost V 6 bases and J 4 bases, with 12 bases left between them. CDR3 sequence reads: CASRRLGSYGYTF. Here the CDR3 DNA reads TGTGCCAGCAGGCGCCTCGGTAGCTATGGCTACACCTTC.

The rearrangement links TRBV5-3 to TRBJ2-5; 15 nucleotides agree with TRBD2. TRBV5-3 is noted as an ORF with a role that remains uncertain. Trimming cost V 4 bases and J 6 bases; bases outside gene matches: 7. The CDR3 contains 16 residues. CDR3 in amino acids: CARSHGLAGGPQTQYF. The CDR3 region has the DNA TGTGCCAGAAGCCATGGACTAGCGGGGGGGCCGCAGACCCAGTACTTC.

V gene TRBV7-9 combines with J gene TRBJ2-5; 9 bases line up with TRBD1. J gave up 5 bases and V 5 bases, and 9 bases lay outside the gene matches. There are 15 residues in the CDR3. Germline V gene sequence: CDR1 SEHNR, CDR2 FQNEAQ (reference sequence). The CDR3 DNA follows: TGTGCCAGCAGCACTAATACAGGGGGCTCGGAGACCCAGTACTTC. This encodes CASSTNTGGSETQYF.

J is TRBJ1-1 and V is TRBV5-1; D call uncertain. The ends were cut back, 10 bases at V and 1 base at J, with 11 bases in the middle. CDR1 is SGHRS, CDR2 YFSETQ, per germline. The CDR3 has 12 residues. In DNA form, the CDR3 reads TGCGCCTCTGGACGGACGAACACTGAAGCTTTCTTT. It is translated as CASGRTNTEAFF.

The CDR3 DNA follows: TGTGCCAGCAGTTTAGGAACCTACGAGCAGTACTTC. Its protein product is CASSLGTYEQYF. The chain is built from TRBV12-3 or TRBV12-4 and TRBJ2-7; no clear D gene. Trimming cost V 1 base and J 2 bases, with 3 bases left between them. This CDR3 spans 12 amino acids.

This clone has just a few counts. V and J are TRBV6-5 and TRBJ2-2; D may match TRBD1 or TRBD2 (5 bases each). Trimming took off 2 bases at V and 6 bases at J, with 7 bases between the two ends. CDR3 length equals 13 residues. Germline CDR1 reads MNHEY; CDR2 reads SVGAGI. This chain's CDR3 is CASSYGDAGELFF. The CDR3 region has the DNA TGTGCCAGCAGTTACGGGGACGCCGGGGAGCTGTTTTTT.

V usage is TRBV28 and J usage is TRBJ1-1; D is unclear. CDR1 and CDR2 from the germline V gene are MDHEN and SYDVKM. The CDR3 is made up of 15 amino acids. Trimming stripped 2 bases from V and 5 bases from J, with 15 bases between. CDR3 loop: CASSLGQVGGTEAFF. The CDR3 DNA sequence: TGTGCCAGCAGTTTAGGGCAGGTCGGAGGGACTGAAGCTTTCTTT.

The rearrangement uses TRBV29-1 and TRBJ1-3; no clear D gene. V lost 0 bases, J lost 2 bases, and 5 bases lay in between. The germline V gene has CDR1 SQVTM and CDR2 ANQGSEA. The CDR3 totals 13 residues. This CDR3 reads CSVEDLAGNTIYF. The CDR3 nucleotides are TGCAGCGTTGAAGACTTAGCTGGAAACACCATATATTTT.

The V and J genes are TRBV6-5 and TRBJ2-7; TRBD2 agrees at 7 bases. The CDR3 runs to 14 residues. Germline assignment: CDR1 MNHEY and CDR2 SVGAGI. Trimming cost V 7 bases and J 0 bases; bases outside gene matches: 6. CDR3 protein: CASTSASGSYEQYF. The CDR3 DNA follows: TGTGCCAGCACCAGTGCTAGCGGCTCCTACGAGCAGTACTTC.

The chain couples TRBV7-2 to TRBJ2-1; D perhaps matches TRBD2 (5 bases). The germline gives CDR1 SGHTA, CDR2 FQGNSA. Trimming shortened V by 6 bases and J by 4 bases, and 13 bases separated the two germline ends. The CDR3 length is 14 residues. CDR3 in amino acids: CASSSADYYNEQFF. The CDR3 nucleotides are TGTGCCAGCAGTTCCGCCGACTATTACAATGAGCAGTTCTTC.

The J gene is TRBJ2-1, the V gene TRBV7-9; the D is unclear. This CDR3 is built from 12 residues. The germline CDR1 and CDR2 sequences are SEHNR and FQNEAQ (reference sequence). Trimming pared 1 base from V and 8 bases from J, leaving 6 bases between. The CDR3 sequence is CASSLGGDEQFF. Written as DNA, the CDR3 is TGTGCCAGCAGCTTAGGTGGCGATGAGCAGTTCTTC.

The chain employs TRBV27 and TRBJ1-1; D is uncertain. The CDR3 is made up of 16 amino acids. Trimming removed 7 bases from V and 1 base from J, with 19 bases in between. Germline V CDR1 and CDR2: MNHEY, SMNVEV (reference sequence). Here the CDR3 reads CASNQKGPGPNTEAFF. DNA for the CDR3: TGTGCCAGCAATCAGAAAGGGCCAGGACCGAACACTGAAGCTTTCTTT.

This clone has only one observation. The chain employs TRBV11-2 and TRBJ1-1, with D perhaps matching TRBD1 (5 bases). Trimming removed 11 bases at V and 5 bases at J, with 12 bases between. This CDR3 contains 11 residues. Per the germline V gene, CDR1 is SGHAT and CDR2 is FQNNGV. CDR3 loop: CADGEGTEAFF. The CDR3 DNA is TGTGCCGACGGGGAGGGGACTGAAGCTTTCTTT.

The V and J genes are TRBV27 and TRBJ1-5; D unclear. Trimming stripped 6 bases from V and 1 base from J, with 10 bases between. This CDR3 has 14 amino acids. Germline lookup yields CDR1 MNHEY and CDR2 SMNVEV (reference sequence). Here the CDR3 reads CASSGVESNQPQHF. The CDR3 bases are TGTGCCAGCAGCGGGGTGGAGAGCAATCAGCCCCAGCATTTT.

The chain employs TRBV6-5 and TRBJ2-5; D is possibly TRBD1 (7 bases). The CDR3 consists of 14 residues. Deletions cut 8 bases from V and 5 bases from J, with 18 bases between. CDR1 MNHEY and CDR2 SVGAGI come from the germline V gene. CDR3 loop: CASEGGQGEETQYF. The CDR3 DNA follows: TGTGCCAGCGAAGGGGGGCAGGGGGAGGAGACCCAGTACTTC.